Listed here is a single T cell receptor beta chain. Its antigen is not known. CDR1 and CDR2 from the germline V gene are SEHNR and FQNEAQ (reference sequence). V lost 6 bases, J lost 0 bases, and 8 bases stayed unmatched. This CDR3 spans 16 amino acids. The treatment here: some 19 received Ad26.COV2.S at low or high dose, single or two shots; several received placebo; per-sample allocation not given. Vaccine and placebo recipients were sampled on day 63 after the first injection. This entry comes from a study of Ad26.COV2.S vaccination and SARS-CoV-2 variants. Study overall: Ad26.COV2.S was injected intramuscularly once or twice, 56 days apart. Overall study results and limits: People who got the vaccine had more spike-specific TCR breadth than people who got placebo. There was reportedly substantial breadth in spike-specific CD8+ and CD4+ T cell responses after vaccination. An underestimation of total T cell responses may have resulted from the TCR breadth and depth analyses.

TCRdb's copy holds only in-frame clones and misses some; the assay was immunoSEQ multiplex PCR. The table lists 300,000 to 500,000 clones, about 85% of them singletons. The TCR originated in a person aged 18 to 59 who received the Ad26.COV2.S COVID-19 vaccine or a placebo. The sequenced sample was peripheral blood, obtained in a trial of Ad26.COV2.S vaccine versus placebo. The V gene is TRBV7-9, the J gene TRBJ2-5; 9 bases line up with TRBD1. The CDR3 sequence: CASSPRDRVYQETQYF. CDR3 in DNA: TGTGCCAGCAGTCCCCGGGACAGGGTGTACCAAGAGACCCAGTACTTC. Combining the CDR3 with reference TRBV7-9 and TRBJ2-5 gives the whole variable domain DTGVSQNPRHKITKRGQNVTFRCDPISEHNRLYWYRQTLGQGPEFLTYFQNEAQLEKSRLLSDRFSAERPKGSFSTLEIQRTEQGDSAMYLCASSPRDRVYQETQYFGPGTRLLVL.